What follows are 24 T cell receptor beta chains derived from one specimen sequenced in a study of Graves' ophthalmopathy and Graves' hyperthyroidism. RNA transcripts served as template for amplifying TCR beta CDR3 sequences. In the first round, RT-PCR was carried out with HTBI primers, and a multiplex PCR formed the second round. TCRdb reprocessed the multiplex PCR reads with MiXCR, giving one entry per CDR3 protein. The sample gives some 520,000 distinct CDR3 sequences, approximately 15% of which show up once; around 9.8% is in the top ten. Sequenced input: blood. The receptors stem from a woman aged 25 to 39 with Graves' ophthalmopathy.

There are many counts of this clonotype. CDR3 nucleotides: TGTGCCAGCAGGGACAGGGTAAGGAACACTGAAGCTTTCTTT. Protein sequence: CASRDRVRNTEAFF. The J gene is TRBJ1-1, the V gene TRBV27, with 8 nucleotides matching TRBD1. V shed 6 bases, J shed 1 base, and the junction held 4 bases outside the gene matches. CDR3 length equals 14 residues. Germline CDR1 is MNHEY and CDR2 is SMNVEV (reference sequence).

This clonotype was detected ten times or more. The rearrangement links TRBV27 to TRBJ2-7, with D possibly being TRBD2 (6 bases). The V gene's germline CDR1 is MNHEY and CDR2 SMNVEV (reference sequence). Trimming stripped 4 bases from V and 2 bases from J, with 12 bases between. The CDR3 extends over 14 amino acids. CDR3 bases: TGTGCCAGCAGTTCCTGGGAGGTAGCCTACGAGCAGTACTTC. Protein: CASSSWEVAYEQYF.

This clonotype occurred a few times. The CDR3 spells CASSQGVSRQALGETQYF. CDR3 DNA sequence: TGTGCCAGCAGCCAAGGCGTTTCTAGGCAGGCCCTGGGAGAGACCCAGTACTTC. The chain couples TRBV3-1 to TRBJ2-5, with D uncertain. Germline V CDR1 and CDR2: LGHDT, YNNKEL (reference sequence). With 1 base removed from V and 4 bases from J, the gap between germline ends came to 22 bases. The CDR3 runs to 18 residues.

The table lists this clonotype with many counts. The CDR3 here is CASLGLAEAFF. The CDR3 nucleotides are TGTGCCTCGTTAGGGTTGGCTGAAGCTTTCTTT. V gene TRBV2 combines with J gene TRBJ1-1; D is unresolved. Trimming stripped 11 bases from V and 6 bases from J, with 13 bases between. The CDR3 has 11 amino acids. The germline CDR1 and CDR2 sequences are SNHLY and FYNNEI.

In its sample, this clonotype was seen many times. The V call is TRBV10-3, the J call TRBJ2-5; TRBD2 matches at 10 bases. The CDR3 is 17 amino acids. V gave up 3 bases and J gave up 3 bases; unmatched junction bases: 10. Per germline, CDR1 ENHRY and CDR2 SYGVKD. In nucleotides, the CDR3 is TGTGCCATCAGTGATTCTAGCGGGGGACGTAGAAAAGAGACCCAGTACTTC. The encoded protein is CAISDSSGGRRKETQYF.

This chain joins TRBV29-1 and TRBJ2-5; 9 positions match TRBD1. Germline V gives CDR1 SQVTM, CDR2 ANQGSEA. The CDR3 runs to 15 residues. V trimming: 5 bases; J trimming: 0 bases; junction bases outside the gene matches: 7. CDR3 sequence reads: CSVRDRAQYQETQYF. CDR3 DNA sequence: TGCAGCGTTCGGGACAGGGCCCAGTACCAAGAGACCCAGTACTTC.

In this sample, this clonotype turned up many times. CDR3 in DNA: TGTGCCAGCAGGGCAGGAAGGTACGAGCAGTACTTC. Translating gives CASRAGRYEQYF. The chain is built from TRBV6-5 and TRBJ2-7; D is undetermined. Between the trimmed V and J ends, which lost 6 bases and 4 bases, there was a span of 10 bases. This CDR3 has 12 amino acids. Germline values: CDR1 MNHEY, CDR2 SVGAGI.

A note on this clonotype: With a much larger clone just one base away, this may be a read error. The J gene is TRBJ1-6, the V gene TRBV9; no clear D. The V and J ends lost 0 bases and 7 bases respectively, with 14 bases between them. The CDR3 has 16 amino acids. Looked up from germline, CDR1 is SGDLS and CDR2 is YYNGEE. CDR3 nucleotide sequence: TGTGCCAGCAGCGTAGACGTCGGCAGCGAAAATTCACCCCTCCACTTT. Residues: CASSVDVGSENSPLHF. The full variable domain, completed using reference TRBV9 and TRBJ1-6, is DSGVTQTPKHLITATGQRVTLRCSPRSGDLSVYWYQQSLDQGLQFLIQYYNGEERAKGNILERFSAQQFPDLHSELNLSSLELGDSALYFCASSVDVGSENSPLHFGNGTRLTVT.

In its sample, this clonotype was seen many times. The V gene is TRBV10-3, the J gene TRBJ2-7; 13 positions agree with TRBD2. With V trimmed by 10 bases and J by 2 bases, 11 bases remained unmatched. CDR3 length: 16 amino acids. The germline gives CDR1 ENHRY, CDR2 SYGVKD. CDR3 sequence (DNA): TGTGCCACCCAATCCGGGACTAGCGGGAAAGCCTACGAGCAGTACTTC. Its translation: CATQSGTSGKAYEQYF.

Only a few counts were recorded for this clonotype. This chain joins TRBV12-3 or TRBV12-4 and TRBJ1-5; 10 bases line up with TRBD1. This CDR3 region has 16 residues. The V gene end was trimmed by 6 bases and the J gene end by 7 bases; junction bases not matched to a gene: 12. The CDR3: CASSPPDRGRQQPQHF. As DNA, the CDR3 is TGTGCCAGCAGCCCCCCTGACAGGGGGCGTCAACAGCCCCAGCATTTT.

This clonotype was detected ten times or more. CDR3 region: CSAEDSRNTIYF. The CDR3 coding sequence is TGCAGCGCTGAGGACAGTCGAAACACCATATATTTT. J is TRBJ1-3 and V is TRBV29-1, with D possibly matching TRBD1 (6 bases). CDR3 length: 12 amino acids. V was trimmed by 7 bases and J by 5 bases, leaving 12 bases between them. Germline CDR1 is SQVTM and CDR2 is ANQGSEA.

This clonotype was counted many times. The rearrangement joins TRBV20-1 to TRBJ2-7; D gene uncertain. The germline CDR1 and CDR2 sequences are DFQATT and SNEGSKA (reference sequence). This CDR3 region has 14 residues. V was shortened by 0 bases and J by 3 bases, with 12 bases between the two germline ends. The CDR3 coding sequence is TGCAGTGCTAGAGATCGTAGGTTCAACTACGAGCAGTACTTC. Its translation is CSARDRRFNYEQYF.

This clonotype was detected many times. This CDR3 is CASSYSLRGRANYGYTF. In nucleotides, the CDR3 is TGTGCCAGCAGTTACTCCCTACGGGGTCGAGCTAACTATGGCTACACCTTC. The rearrangement uses TRBV6-2 or TRBV6-3 and TRBJ1-2, with D hard to call. V lost 0 bases and J lost 0, with 14 bases in between. Germline CDR1 and CDR2: MNHEY and SVGEGT. The CDR3 is made up of 17 amino acids.

This clonotype was detected ten times or more. The chain is built from TRBV7-2 and TRBJ1-5; D gene ambiguous. The V and J ends lost 0 bases and 5 bases respectively, with 5 bases between them. Germline lookup yields CDR1 SGHTA and CDR2 FQGNSA. This CDR3 spans 13 amino acids. CDR3 in amino acids: CASSLAWDQPQHF. The DNA for the CDR3 is TGTGCCAGCAGCTTAGCATGGGATCAGCCCCAGCATTTT.

This clonotype was counted ten times or more. The chain recombines TRBV20-1 with TRBJ2-5, with D perhaps matching TRBD1 (5 bases). CDR1 and CDR2 from the germline V gene are DFQATT and SNEGSKA (reference sequence). The CDR3 runs 12 residues. Trimming removed 4 bases at V and 2 bases at J, with 8 bases between. The DNA for the CDR3 is TGCAGTGCTACCGACAGACAAGAGACCCAGTACTTC. Encoded protein: CSATDRQETQYF.

In its sample, this clonotype was seen many times. CDR3 nucleotide sequence: TGTGCCAGCAGCCCGATCCGACAGGGACCCCAACTGGACGAGCAGTACTTC. The encoded protein is CASSPIRQGPQLDEQYF. The rearrangement uses TRBV28 and TRBJ2-7; 7 bases are shared with TRBD1. Per germline, CDR1 MDHEN and CDR2 SYDVKM. With 6 bases clipped from V and 5 bases from J, the junction kept 19 bases outside the gene matches. The CDR3 contains 17 residues.

With respect to this clonotype: A much more abundant neighbour one base away suggests this may be a read error. The chain joins TRBV6-1 to TRBJ1-2; tentatively, D is TRBD1 (5 bases). Deletions cut 5 bases from V and 5 bases from J, with 15 bases between. CDR1 and CDR2 (germline): MNHNS, SASEGT. The CDR3 has 14 residues. The CDR3: CASSPRQQQYGYTF. In nucleotides, the CDR3 is TGTGCCAGCAGTCCCCGACAGCAACAGTATGGCTACACCTTC.

This clonotype was picked up many times. V and J are TRBV28 and TRBJ1-2, with D possibly matching TRBD1 (5 bases). The CDR3 has 13 residues. Germline CDR1 is MDHEN and CDR2 is SYDVKM. V lost 5 bases, J lost 8 bases, and 15 bases lay in between. DNA of the CDR3: TGTGCCAGCAGTCCCAGGGACGTCGAGGGCTACACCTTC. It specifies CASSPRDVEGYTF.

At least ten counts were recorded for this clonotype. The rearrangement joins TRBV19 to TRBJ1-1; a possible D gene is TRBD1 (6 bases). The CDR3 is 12 residues long. V lost 9 bases to trimming and J lost 7 bases, with 15 bases between them. Germline V CDR1 and CDR2: LNHDA, SQIVND (reference sequence). In DNA, the CDR3 is TGTGCCAGCGACAGGCCGGATCGTGAAGCTTTCTTT. This codes for CASDRPDREAFF.

This clonotype was seen repeatedly, ten times or more. V is TRBV12-3 or TRBV12-4 and J is TRBJ2-2; D remains unclear. This CDR3 has 15 amino acids. The V and J ends lost 5 bases and 2 bases respectively, with 12 bases between them. CDR3 bases: TGTGCCAGCAGTCCCACGATAGGCAACACCGGGGAGCTGTTTTTT. Its protein is CASSPTIGNTGELFF.

This clonotype has ten or more counts. The chain joins TRBV12-3 or TRBV12-4 to TRBJ2-2, with D unresolved. This CDR3 is built from 13 residues. Trimming cost V 7 bases and J 6 bases, with 12 bases left between them. The CDR3 DNA sequence: TGTGCCAGCATCTCGAGGCGTTCCGGGGAGCTGTTTTTT. The encoded protein is CASISRRSGELFF.

Of note for this clonotype: This may arise from a read error, as a much more abundant clone is one base away. V usage is TRBV6-2 or TRBV6-3 and J usage is TRBJ1-1; 10 bases agree with TRBD1. The V segment lost 2 bases and the J segment 3 bases; nucleotides outside the gene matches: 6. The CDR3 contains 16 residues. CDR1 and CDR2 from the germline V gene are MNHEY and SVGEGT. In DNA, the CDR3 is TGTGCCAGCAGTTACCTGACAGGGGGCTTGGACACTGAAGCTTTCTTT. It codes for CASSYLTGGLDTEAFF.

This clonotype was picked up many times. The chain uses TRBV6-1 and TRBJ1-2, with D unresolved. V was shortened by 4 bases and J by 1 base, with 1 base between the two germline ends. CDR3 length: 11 amino acids. Germline V gene data show CDR1 as MNHNS and CDR2 as SASEGT. The CDR3 here is CASSVNYGYTF. The CDR3 DNA reads TGTGCCAGCAGTGTTAACTATGGCTACACCTTC.

This clonotype has ten or more counts. The V and J genes are TRBV19 and TRBJ1-5; 9 bases match TRBD1. CDR1 is LNHDA and CDR2 is SQIVND in the germline V gene (reference sequence). Germline trimming cut 5 bases from V and 5 bases from J; bases unmatched to any gene: 7. This CDR3 has 15 amino acids. The CDR3 DNA reads TGTGCCAGTAGTGCCACAGGGGGCTCGTATCAGCCCCAGCATTTT. It is translated as CASSATGGSYQPQHF.